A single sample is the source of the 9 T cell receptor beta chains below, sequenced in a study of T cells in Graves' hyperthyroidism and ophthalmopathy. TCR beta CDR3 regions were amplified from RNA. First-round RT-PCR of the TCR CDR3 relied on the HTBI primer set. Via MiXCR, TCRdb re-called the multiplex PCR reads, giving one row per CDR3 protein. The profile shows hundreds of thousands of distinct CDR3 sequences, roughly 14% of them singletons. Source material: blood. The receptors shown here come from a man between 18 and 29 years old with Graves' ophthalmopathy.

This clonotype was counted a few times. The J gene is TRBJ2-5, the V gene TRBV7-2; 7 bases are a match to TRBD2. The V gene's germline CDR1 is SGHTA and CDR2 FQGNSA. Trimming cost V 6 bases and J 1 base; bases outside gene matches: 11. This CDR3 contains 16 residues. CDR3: CASRRFQAGIQETQYF. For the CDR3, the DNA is TGTGCCAGCAGACGATTCCAAGCGGGAATCCAAGAGACCCAGTACTTC.

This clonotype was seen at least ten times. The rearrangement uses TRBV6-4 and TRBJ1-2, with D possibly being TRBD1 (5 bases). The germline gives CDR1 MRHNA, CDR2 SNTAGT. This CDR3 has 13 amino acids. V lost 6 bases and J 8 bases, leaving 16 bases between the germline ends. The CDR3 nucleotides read TGTGCCAGCAGAACACCCGGGACGGGAGGCTACACCTTC. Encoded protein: CASRTPGTGGYTF.

CDR3 in amino acids: CASSGGLAGWLETQYF. CDR3 bases: TGTGCCAGCAGTGGGGGACTAGCGGGATGGCTAGAGACCCAGTACTTC. V gene TRBV6-1 combines with J gene TRBJ2-5, with TRBD2 matching over 13 bases. V trimming: 4 bases; J trimming: 4 bases; junction bases outside the gene matches: 6. The CDR3 length is 16 residues. CDR1 and CDR2 (germline): MNHNS, SASEGT.

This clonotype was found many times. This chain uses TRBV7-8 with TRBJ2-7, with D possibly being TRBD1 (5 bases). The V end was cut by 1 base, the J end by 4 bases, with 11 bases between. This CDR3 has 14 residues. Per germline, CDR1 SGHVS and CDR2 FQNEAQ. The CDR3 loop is CASSLEQGWYEQYF. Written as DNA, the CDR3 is TGTGCCAGCAGCTTAGAGCAGGGTTGGTACGAGCAGTACTTC.

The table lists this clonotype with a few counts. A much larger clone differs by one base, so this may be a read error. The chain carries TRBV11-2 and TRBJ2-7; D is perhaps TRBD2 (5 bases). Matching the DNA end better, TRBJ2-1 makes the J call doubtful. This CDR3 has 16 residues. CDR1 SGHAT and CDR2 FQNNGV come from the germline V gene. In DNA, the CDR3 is TGTGCCAGCAGCATTCGTCTAGCACCGAGCTCCTACGAGCAGTTCTTC. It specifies CASSIRLAPSSYEQFF.

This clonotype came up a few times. CDR3 coding DNA: TGTGCCAGCAGCTTAGCTTACGGGGGGACTTACGAGCAGTACTTC. It translates to CASSLAYGGTYEQYF. The chain carries TRBV11-1 and TRBJ2-7; 7 bases agree with TRBD2. The CDR3 sequence is 15 residues long. The germline CDR1 and CDR2 sequences are SGHAT and FQDESV (reference sequence). J was trimmed by 4 bases and V by 0 bases; bases with no gene match: 6.

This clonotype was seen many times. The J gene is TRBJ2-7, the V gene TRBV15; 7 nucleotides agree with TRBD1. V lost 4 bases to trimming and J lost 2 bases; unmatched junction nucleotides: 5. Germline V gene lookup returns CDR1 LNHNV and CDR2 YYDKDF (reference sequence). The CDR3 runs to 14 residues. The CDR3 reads CATSTGQLAYEQYF. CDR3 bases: TGTGCCACCAGCACGGGACAGTTGGCCTACGAGCAGTACTTC.

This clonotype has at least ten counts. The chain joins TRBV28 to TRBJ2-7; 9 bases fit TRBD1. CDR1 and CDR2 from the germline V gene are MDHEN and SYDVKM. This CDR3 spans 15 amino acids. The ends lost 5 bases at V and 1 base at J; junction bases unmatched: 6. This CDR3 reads CASSDPGQGSYEQYF. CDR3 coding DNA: TGTGCCAGCAGTGACCCGGGACAGGGTTCCTACGAGCAGTACTTC.

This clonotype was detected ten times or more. In DNA form, the CDR3 reads TGTGCCAGCAGTTACCGACAGTCATACTCCTACGAGCAGTACTTC. It is translated as CASSYRQSYSYEQYF. The genes are TRBV6-5 and TRBJ2-7; D may be TRBD1 (5 bases). Trimming stripped 2 bases from V and 0 bases from J, with 11 bases between. This CDR3 spans 15 amino acids. Germline assignment: CDR1 MNHEY and CDR2 SVGAGI.